These 25 T cell receptor beta chains came from one sample sequenced in a study of blood T cell repertoires in COVID-19. Clones were read by immunoSEQ multiplex PCR, and TCRdb kept only the in-frame ones, dropping some. Of about 230,000 clones listed, less than 90% are singletons. Sequenced: PBMCs or T cells enriched from blood (not recorded which). All receptors come from a woman between 45 and 65 years old in a cohort exposed to, infected with or recovered from COVID-19 (not recorded which).

The chain has TRBV30 and TRBJ1-2; no reliable D call. Germline V CDR1 and CDR2: GTSNPN, SVGIG (reference sequence). The CDR3 length is 13 residues. Trimming took off 4 bases at V and 5 bases at J, with 14 bases between the two ends. In nucleotides, the CDR3 is TGTGCCTGGACAGCGACTCTTGGGTATGGCTACACCTTC. Translating it yields CAWTATLGYGYTF.

The chain's CDR3 is CASSSDRGDYEQYF. The CDR3 DNA reads TGTGCCAGCAGCTCGGACAGAGGGGACTACGAGCAGTACTTC. V is TRBV5-8 and J is TRBJ2-7, with a tentative D call TRBD1 (6 bases). The CDR3 extends over 14 amino acids. Germline lookup yields CDR1 SGHTS and CDR2 YDEGEE. Trimming took off 3 bases at V and 3 bases at J, with 13 bases between the two ends.

The CDR3 loop is CAAKTGGSGNTIYF. The CDR3 DNA reads TGTGCCGCAAAAACGGGGGGCTCTGGAAACACCATATATTTT. The chain combines TRBV15 with TRBJ1-3; maybe TRBD1 (5 bases). This CDR3 region has 14 residues. Germline V CDR1 and CDR2: LNHNV, YYDKDF (reference sequence). V was clipped by 11 bases and J by 0 bases, with 14 bases between them.

This clone was seen more than once but under ten times. The CDR3 loop reads CASSLSPQQGNYEQYF. For the CDR3, the DNA is TGTGCCAGCAGTTTATCACCCCAACAGGGGAACTACGAGCAGTACTTC. V usage is TRBV27 and J usage is TRBJ2-7; 7 positions agree with TRBD1. Germline CDR1 MNHEY, CDR2 SMNVEV (reference sequence). J was trimmed by 3 bases and V by 0 bases; bases with no gene match: 8. CDR3 length: 16 residues.

There are a few counts of this clone. V and J are TRBV7-2 and TRBJ1-5, with a weak D call TRBD1 (5 bases). The V gene's germline CDR1 is SGHTA and CDR2 FQGNSA. Trimming cost V 5 bases and J 6 bases, with 14 bases left between them. The CDR3 is 14 residues long. CDR3 coding DNA: TGTGCCAGCAGCACAGAGGGAGGGGTTCAGCCCCAGCATTTT. Its protein is CASSTEGGVQPQHF.

The chain links TRBV5-1 to TRBJ2-4; D is unclear. Germline CDR1 is SGHRS and CDR2 is YFSETQ. This CDR3 comprises 14 residues. Trimming pared 2 bases from V and 1 base from J, leaving 7 bases between. CDR3 sequence: CASSFGQAKNIQYF. The CDR3 region has the DNA TGCGCCAGCAGCTTTGGGCAGGCCAAAAACATTCAGTACTTC.

The V and J genes are TRBV24-1 and TRBJ2-2, with TRBD2 matching over 8 bases. J was trimmed by 6 bases and V by 9 bases; bases with no gene match: 14. This CDR3 comprises 16 residues. The V gene's germline CDR1 is KGHDR and CDR2 SFDVKD. DNA for the CDR3: TGTGCCACCGCGGGGGGCCGGGCCCGAGGGGCCGGGGAGCTGTTTTTT. Its protein is CATAGGRARGAGELFF.

V gene TRBV2 combines with J gene TRBJ1-1, with D perhaps matching TRBD1 (6 bases). V dropped 7 bases and J dropped 4 bases, with 19 bases sitting between them. This CDR3 spans 15 amino acids. CDR1 is SNHLY and CDR2 is FYNNEI in the germline V gene. The CDR3 is CASNFIQGPATEAFF. The CDR3 bases are TGTGCCAGCAACTTTATACAGGGACCTGCCACTGAAGCTTTCTTT.

This clone was detected once. As DNA, the CDR3 is TGTGCCAGCAGCGTAGAAGGGGGACAGGGCTATGGCTACACCTTC. Translation gives CASSVEGGQGYGYTF. The V gene is TRBV9, the J gene TRBJ1-2; 9 bases are a match to TRBD1. The CDR3 loop spans 15 amino acids. The V gene's germline CDR1 is SGDLS and CDR2 YYNGEE. The V gene end was trimmed by 0 bases and the J gene end by 4 bases; junction bases not matched to a gene: 4. The full variable domain, in which reference TRBV9 and TRBJ1-2 provide the parts outside the CDR3, is DSGVTQTPKHLITATGQRVTLRCSPRSGDLSVYWYQQSLDQGLQFLIQYYNGEERAKGNILERFSAQQFPDLHSELNLSSLELGDSALYFCASSVEGGQGYGYTFGSGTRLTVV.

The chain has TRBV5-1 and TRBJ2-4, with 7 bases lining up with TRBD1. The ends lost 2 bases at V and 7 bases at J; junction bases unmatched: 6. The CDR3 runs to 14 residues. Germline V gives CDR1 SGHRS, CDR2 YFSETQ. The CDR3 DNA reads TGCGCCAGCAGCTTAACCGGGACAGTTAACATTCAGTACTTC. Encoded protein: CASSLTGTVNIQYF.

This sequence joins TRBV5-4 and TRBJ2-5, with 11 bases lining up with TRBD2. CDR1 is SGHNT, CDR2 YYREEE, per germline (reference sequence). The CDR3 is made up of 15 amino acids. V was pared by 3 bases and J by 5 bases, with 6 bases of the junction left unmatched. CDR3 sequence (DNA): TGTGCCAGCAGCTCGGGACTAGCGGCCCAGGAGACCCAGTACTTC. As protein: CASSSGLAAQETQYF.

This sequence joins TRBV3-1 (or the pseudogene TRBV3-2) and TRBJ1-1; possibly TRBD1 for D (5 bases). V was cut by 1 base and J by 1 base, with 7 bases left in between. The CDR3 contains 14 residues. Germline V gene data show CDR1 as LGHDT and CDR2 as YNNKEL (reference sequence). The CDR3 coding sequence is TGTGCCAGCAGCCAAGTCCAGGGGAACACTGAAGCTTTCTTT. Translating gives CASSQVQGNTEAFF.

This chain uses TRBV28 with TRBJ1-4, with 7 bases that match TRBD1. Per the germline V gene, CDR1 is MDHEN and CDR2 is SYDVKM. The CDR3 spans 14 residues. V lost 6 bases and J lost 6; bases outside the gene matches: 7. CDR3 amino acids: CASSLTGRYEKLFF. CDR3 nucleotides: TGTGCCAGCAGCCTGACAGGGCGCTATGAAAAACTGTTTTTT.

This clone appeared a few times. This sequence joins TRBV30 and TRBJ2-5; 7 bases line up with TRBD1. V was pared by 5 bases and J by 7 bases, with 7 bases of the junction left unmatched. Germline V gives CDR1 GTSNPN, CDR2 SVGIG (reference sequence). CDR3 length equals 12 residues. The CDR3 sequence is CAWEGTVGTQYF. Here the CDR3 DNA reads TGTGCCTGGGAGGGGACAGTGGGGACCCAGTACTTC.

This clone was recorded only once. The V and J genes are TRBV11-3 and TRBJ2-3; D unresolved. The CDR3 is 13 residues long. V lost 1 base and J 2 bases, leaving 4 bases between the germline ends. Germline lookup yields CDR1 SGHNT and CDR2 YENEEA. CDR3 loop: CASSLGATDTQYF. CDR3 bases: TGTGCCAGCAGCTTAGGGGCCACAGATACGCAGTATTTT. Drawing the rest from reference TRBV11-3 and TRBJ2-3, the complete variable domain is EAGVVQSPRYKIIEKKQPVAFWCNPISGHNTLYWYLQNLGQGPELLIRYENEEAVDDSQLPKDRFSAERLKGVDSTLKIQPAELGDSAVYLCASSLGATDTQYFGPGTRLTVL.

The chain has TRBV5-1 and TRBJ2-7, with D possibly TRBD2 on 6 matching bases. The CDR3 consists of 16 residues. Germline values: CDR1 SGHRS, CDR2 YFSETQ. V shed 0 bases and J shed 6 bases, with 19 bases lying between them. The CDR3 region has the DNA TGCGCCAGCAGCTTGGCGGGGGTCCCTCTTCCTCTCGAGCAGTACTTC. Residues: CASSLAGVPLPLEQYF.

This chain connects TRBV6-5 to TRBJ2-2; D is possibly TRBD2 (6 bases). Deletions cut 6 bases from V and 7 bases from J, with 18 bases between. CDR3 length: 15 amino acids. Germline CDR1 is MNHEY and CDR2 is SVGAGI. The CDR3: CASRGGSVGGGELFF. DNA of the CDR3: TGTGCCAGCAGGGGAGGATCAGTGGGGGGCGGGGAGCTGTTTTTT.

The V gene is TRBV6-5, the J gene TRBJ2-7; the match to TRBD1 covers 8 bases. The V segment lost 6 bases and the J segment 4 bases; nucleotides outside the gene matches: 11. Germline values: CDR1 MNHEY, CDR2 SVGAGI. The CDR3 is 15 residues long. Here the CDR3 reads CASRVGQGNSYEQYF. The CDR3 DNA reads as TGTGCCAGCAGAGTAGGACAGGGCAATTCGTACGAGCAGTACTTC.

This clone appeared once. The V call is TRBV6-6, the J call TRBJ1-1; no clear D gene. This CDR3 is built from 16 residues. CDR1 and CDR2 from the germline V gene are MNHNY and SVGAGI (reference sequence). The V end was cut by 0 bases, the J end by 7 bases, with 18 bases between. In DNA form, the CDR3 reads TGTGCCAGCAGTTACTCCCCTCCTCCTGTCGGTCATGAAGCTTTCTTT. This translates into CASSYSPPPVGHEAFF.

The chain couples TRBV29-1 to TRBJ1-5; 8 bases are a match to TRBD1. Trimming took 4 bases from V and 7 from J; bases not matched to a gene: 6. This CDR3 is 13 amino acids long. Germline CDR1 is SQVTM and CDR2 is ANQGSEA. The CDR3 is CSVGTGWNQPQHF. The CDR3 DNA is TGCAGCGTTGGGACAGGGTGGAACCAGCCCCAGCATTTT.

The chain recombines TRBV29-1 with TRBJ1-2; D is possibly TRBD1 (5 bases). V lost 3 bases and J 4 bases, leaving 12 bases between the germline ends. CDR1 and CDR2 (germline): SQVTM, ANQGSEA. The CDR3 totals 13 residues. The CDR3: CSVEVLTGYGYTF. In nucleotides, the CDR3 is TGCAGCGTTGAGGTACTAACAGGCTATGGCTACACCTTC. Based on the CDR3 plus reference TRBV29-1 and TRBJ1-2, the full variable domain is SAVISQKPSRDICQRGTSLTIQCQVDSQVTMMFWYRQQPGQSLTLIATANQGSEATYESGFVIDKFPISRPNLTFSTLTVSNMSPEDSSIYLCSVEVLTGYGYTFGSGTRLTVV.

The chain employs TRBV5-4 and TRBJ2-5; 8 bases fit TRBD2. Per the germline V gene, CDR1 is SGHNT and CDR2 is YYREEE (reference sequence). The CDR3 runs to 15 residues. The V and J ends lost 2 bases and 7 bases, in that order; junction bases with no gene match: 10. Here the CDR3 DNA reads TGTGCCAGCAGCTTAGCGGGGGCCTCGCCGGGGACCCAGTACTTC. It yields the protein CASSLAGASPGTQYF.

The chain is built from TRBV18 and TRBJ1-2, with TRBD1 identical over 11 bases. Germline CDR1 is KGHSH and CDR2 is LQKENI. The CDR3 is 16 residues long. The ends lost 3 bases at V and 4 bases at J; junction bases unmatched: 7. The CDR3 reads CASSPGPGQGVYGYTF. CDR3 nucleotides: TGTGCCAGCTCACCCGGACCGGGACAGGGGGTCTATGGCTACACCTTC.

The rearrangement joins TRBV7-2 to TRBJ2-7; 7 positions agree with TRBD1. This CDR3 is 15 amino acids long. V was pared by 2 bases and J by 4 bases, with 8 bases of the junction left unmatched. CDR1 and CDR2 (germline): SGHTA, FQGNSA. The CDR3 DNA sequence: TGTGCCAGCAGCTTATTCAGTCAGGGGGTGTACGAGCAGTACTTC. Translated, it gives CASSLFSQGVYEQYF.

CDR3 nucleotides: TGTGCCAGCAGCTTGAGACTCGCTCGAGATACGCAGTATTTT. Translation: CASSLRLARDTQYF. The chain carries TRBV5-4 and TRBJ2-3; unclear D gene. Germline CDR1 SGHNT, CDR2 YYREEE (reference sequence). The CDR3 is 14 amino acids. V lost 1 base and J 5 bases, leaving 11 bases between the germline ends.